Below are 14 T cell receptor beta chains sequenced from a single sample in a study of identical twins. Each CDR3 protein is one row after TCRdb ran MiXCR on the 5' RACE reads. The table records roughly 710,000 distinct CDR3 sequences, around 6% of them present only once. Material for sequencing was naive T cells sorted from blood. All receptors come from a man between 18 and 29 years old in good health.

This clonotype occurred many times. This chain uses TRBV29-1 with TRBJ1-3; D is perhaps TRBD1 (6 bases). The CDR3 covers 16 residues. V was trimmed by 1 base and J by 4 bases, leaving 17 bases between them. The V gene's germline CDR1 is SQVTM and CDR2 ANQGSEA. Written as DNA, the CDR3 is TGCAGCGTTGAAGGGACTATTGGGGGCGCGGGAAACACCATATATTTT. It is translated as CSVEGTIGGAGNTIYF.

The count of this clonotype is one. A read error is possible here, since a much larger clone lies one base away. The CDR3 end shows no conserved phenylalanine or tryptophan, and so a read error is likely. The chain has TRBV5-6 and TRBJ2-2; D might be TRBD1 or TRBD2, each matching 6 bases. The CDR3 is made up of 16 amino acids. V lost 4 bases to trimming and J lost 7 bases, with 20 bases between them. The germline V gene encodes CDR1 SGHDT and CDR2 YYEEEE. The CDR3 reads CASSPVGGASIGELFL. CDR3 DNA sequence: TGTGCCAGCAGCCCGGTGGGGGGCGCTTCGATCGGGGAGCTGTTTTTA.

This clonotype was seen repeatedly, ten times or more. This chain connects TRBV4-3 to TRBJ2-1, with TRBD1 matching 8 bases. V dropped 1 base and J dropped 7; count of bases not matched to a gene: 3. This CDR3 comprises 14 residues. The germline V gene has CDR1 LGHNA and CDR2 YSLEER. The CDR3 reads CASSQARGRNEQFF. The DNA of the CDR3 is TGCGCCAGCAGCCAAGCCAGGGGGCGAAATGAGCAGTTCTTC.

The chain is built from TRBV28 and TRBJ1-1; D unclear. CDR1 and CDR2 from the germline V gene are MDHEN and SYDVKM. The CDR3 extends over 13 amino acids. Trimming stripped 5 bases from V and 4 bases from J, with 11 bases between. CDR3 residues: CASSLGLRTEAFF. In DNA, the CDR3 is TGTGCCAGCAGTCTAGGGTTACGCACTGAAGCTTTCTTT.

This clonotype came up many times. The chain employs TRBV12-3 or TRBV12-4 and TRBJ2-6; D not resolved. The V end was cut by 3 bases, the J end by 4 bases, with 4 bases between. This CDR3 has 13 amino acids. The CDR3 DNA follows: TGTGCCAGCAGTTTTGCCGGGGCCAACGTCCTGACTTTC. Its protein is CASSFAGANVLTF.

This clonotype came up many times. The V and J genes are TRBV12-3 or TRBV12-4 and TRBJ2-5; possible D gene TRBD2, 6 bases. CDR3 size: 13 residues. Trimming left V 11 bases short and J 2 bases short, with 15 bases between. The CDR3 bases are TGTGCCTCCTCCCGGGGGTATCAAGAGACCCAGTACTTC. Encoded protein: CASSRGYQETQYF.

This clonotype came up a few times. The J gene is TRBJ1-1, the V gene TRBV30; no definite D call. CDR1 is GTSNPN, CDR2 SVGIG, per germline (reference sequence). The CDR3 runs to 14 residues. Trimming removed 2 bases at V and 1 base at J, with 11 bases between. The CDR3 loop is CAWSSQNKNTEAFF. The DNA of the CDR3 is TGTGCCTGGAGTTCCCAAAACAAGAACACTGAAGCTTTCTTT.

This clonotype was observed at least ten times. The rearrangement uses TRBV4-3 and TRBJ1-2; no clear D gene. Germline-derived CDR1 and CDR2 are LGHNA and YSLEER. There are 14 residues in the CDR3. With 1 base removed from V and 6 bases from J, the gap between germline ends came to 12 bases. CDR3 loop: CASSQGLDTNGYTF. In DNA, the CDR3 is TGCGCCAGCAGCCAAGGACTTGACACGAATGGCTACACCTTC.

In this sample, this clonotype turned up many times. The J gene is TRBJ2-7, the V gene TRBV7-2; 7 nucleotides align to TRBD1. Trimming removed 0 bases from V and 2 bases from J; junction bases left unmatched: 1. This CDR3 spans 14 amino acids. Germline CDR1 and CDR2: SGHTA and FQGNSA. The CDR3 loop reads CASSLAGTAYEQYF. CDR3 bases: TGTGCCAGCAGCTTAGCCGGGACAGCCTACGAGCAGTACTTC.

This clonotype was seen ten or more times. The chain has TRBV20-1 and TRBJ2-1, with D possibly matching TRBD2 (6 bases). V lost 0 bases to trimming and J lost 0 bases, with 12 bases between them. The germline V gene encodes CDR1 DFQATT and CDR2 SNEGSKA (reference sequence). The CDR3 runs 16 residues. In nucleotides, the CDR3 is TGCAGTGCTAGAGACCACATAGCGGTCTCCTACAATGAGCAGTTCTTC. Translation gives CSARDHIAVSYNEQFF.

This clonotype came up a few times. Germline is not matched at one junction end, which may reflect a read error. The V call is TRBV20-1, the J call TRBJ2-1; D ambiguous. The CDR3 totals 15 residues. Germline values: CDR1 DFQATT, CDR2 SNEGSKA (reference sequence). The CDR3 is CSARVGPRPYNEHFF. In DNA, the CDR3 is TGCAGTGCTAGAGTGGGCCCTAGACCCTACAATGAGCATTTCTTC.

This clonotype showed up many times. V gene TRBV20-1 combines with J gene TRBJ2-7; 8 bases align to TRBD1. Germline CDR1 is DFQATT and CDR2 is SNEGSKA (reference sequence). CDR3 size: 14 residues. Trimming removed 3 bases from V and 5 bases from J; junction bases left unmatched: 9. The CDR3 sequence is CSASGGTGPNEQYV. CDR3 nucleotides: TGCAGTGCTAGCGGAGGGACAGGCCCAAACGAGCAGTACGTC.

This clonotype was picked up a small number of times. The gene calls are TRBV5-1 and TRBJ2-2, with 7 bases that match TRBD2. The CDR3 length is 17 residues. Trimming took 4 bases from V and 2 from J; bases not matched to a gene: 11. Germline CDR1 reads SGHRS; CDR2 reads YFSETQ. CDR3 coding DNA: TGCGCCAGCAGCCACGGATTGGGCGGGAGAAACACCGGGGAGCTGTTTTTT. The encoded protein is CASSHGLGGRNTGELFF.

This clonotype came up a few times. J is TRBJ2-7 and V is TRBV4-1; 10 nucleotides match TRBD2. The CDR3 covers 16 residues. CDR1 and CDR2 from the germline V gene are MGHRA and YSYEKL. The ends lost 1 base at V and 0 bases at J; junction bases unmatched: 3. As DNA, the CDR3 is TGCGCCAGCAGCCAAGGGACTAGCGGCCGCTCCTACGAGCAGTACTTC. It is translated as CASSQGTSGRSYEQYF.